This T cell receptor beta chain was captured by sequencing in a study of blood T cell repertoires in COVID-19. Study-level background: T cells, B-cell-depleted T cells, or PBMCs supplied cDNA or gDNA.

In germline, CDR1 is MDHEN, CDR2 SYDVKM. The CDR3 has 15 residues. Trimming took off 5 bases at V and 7 bases at J, with 18 bases between the two ends. Data came from immunoSEQ multiplex PCR; TCRdb stores just in-frame clones and leaves some out. This table holds about 98,000 clones, roughly 85% found once. Sequences were obtained from peripheral blood. The origin of this receptor is a man aged 65 to 85 with acute or convalescent COVID-19. The chain recombines TRBV28 with TRBJ1-5, with D perhaps matching TRBD1 (5 bases). CDR3 DNA: TGTGCCAGCAGTACGCCGGGGGGACCCAACCAGCCCCAGCATTTT. Translation gives CASSTPGGPNQPQHF.